This T cell receptor (beta chain) was recovered during a study of CD8 T cells in Susac syndrome. V lost 0 bases and J 3 bases, leaving 11 bases between the germline ends. CDR1 and CDR2 from the germline V gene are DFQATT and SNEGSKA (reference sequence). This CDR3 contains 14 residues. After extraction with the RNeasy kit, roughly 0.45 to 1 ug of the RNA was reverse transcribed using random hexamers. MiXCR was run by TCRdb on the immunoSEQ multiplex PCR reads, yielding one entry per CDR3 protein. The repertoire consists of approximately 180,000 distinct CDR3 sequences, with approximately 94% occurring once and the leading ten covering approximately 0.1%.

The V call is TRBV20-1, the J call TRBJ1-2; D is ambiguous. The sequence came from a human donor with multiple sclerosis. Sequenced: CD4+ T cells from PBMCs. CDR3 sequence reads: CSARDGKGDYGYTF. The CDR3 DNA follows: TGCAGTGCTAGAGATGGAAAGGGTGACTATGGCTACACCTTC.